The T cell receptor (beta chain) described here comes from a study of blood T cell repertoires in COVID-19. Overall study context: PBMCs, B-cell-depleted T cells, or T cells were the source of the cDNA or gDNA that made up the material.

CDR1 is LNHDA, CDR2 SQIVND, per germline (reference sequence). Trimming at V came to 6 bases and at J to 6 bases, leaving 4 bases not matched to a gene. There are 15 residues in the CDR3. As originally analysed: Reference gene primer amplification in the assay estimated nucleated cell counts. TCRdb keeps only in-frame clones here, not all; method: immunoSEQ multiplex PCR. D and trimming were read from the DNA, whereas the V and J calls and clone size are those reported in that table. The sample holds 95,000 to 150,000 clones, 75% to 90% seen once. Sequencing used peripheral blood. J is TRBJ2-2 and V is TRBV19, with 13 bases identical to TRBD2. This clonotype was obtained from a man aged 35 to 55 with acute or convalescent COVID-19. This CDR3 reads CASSRTSGSSGELFF. As DNA, the CDR3 is TGTGCCAGTAGCCGGACTAGCGGGAGCTCCGGGGAGCTGTTTTTT.